These T cell receptor beta chains were read from a single sample in a study of blood T cell repertoires in COVID-19. Repertoires were generated with immunoSEQ multiplex PCR, while TCRdb's copy carries only in-frame clones and drops some. The sample yields approximately 300,000 clones, around 89% seen once. The sample consisted of PBMCs or T cells enriched from blood (not recorded which). All receptors come from a woman younger than 30 with acute COVID-19. Each CDR3 is given with its conserved first and last residue. The D gene is left open where the match is weak. Clone size appears in some rows only: once, few, many, or a class for an expanded clone.

j_gene,abundance,d_gene,v_gene,len,CDR3nt,CDR3aa
TRBJ2-7,NA,NA,TRBV11-3,14,TGTGCCAGCAGCTACTCCCACAGGTCCTACGAGCAGTACTTC,CASSYSHRSYEQYF
TRBJ1-1,NA,NA,TRBV6-2/TRBV6-3,13,TGTGCCAGCAGTCGCAGGGTTCGCACTGAAGCTTTCTTT,CASSRRVRTEAFF
TRBJ1-3,NA,NA,TRBV12-2,14,TGTGCAACCAGAGCCACAGGGACTGGAAACACCATATATTTT,CATRATGTGNTIYF
TRBJ1-3,NA,NA,TRBV9,15,TGTGCCAGCAGCGTAGACAACAACTCTGGAAACACCATATATTTT,CASSVDNNSGNTIYF
TRBJ2-3,NA,TRBD1,TRBV5-1,16,TGCGCCAGCAGCGGGACAGGGGATAAGAGGACAGATACGCAGTATTTT,CASSGTGDKRTDTQYF
TRBJ1-2,NA,NA,TRBV28,17,TGTGCCAGCAGTCCAAGACTGACCCGGGGAGCTAACTATGGCTACACCTTC,CASSPRLTRGANYGYTF
TRBJ1-2,NA,TRBD1,TRBV5-3,16,TGTGCCAGAAGCTTGGAGGACAGGGGAGAGGACTATGGCTACACCTTC,CARSLEDRGEDYGYTF
TRBJ1-4,NA,NA,TRBV5-1,14,TGCGCCAGCAGTTCGGGACTGGAAAATGAAAAACTGTTTTTT,CASSSGLENEKLFF
TRBJ1-5,once,NA,TRBV19,14,TGTGCCAGTAGTATAGACAGGCTTAGTCAGCCCCAGCATTTT,CASSIDRLSQPQHF
TRBJ2-7,NA,TRBD1,TRBV6-5,16,TGTGCCAGCAGTTACCTGTGGACAGGGACCGACCACGAGCAGTACTTC,CASSYLWTGTDHEQYF
TRBJ1-1,NA,NA,TRBV5-1,11,TGCGCCAGCAGCTTGTTTACCGAGGCTTTCTTT,CASSLFTEAFF
TRBJ2-7,NA,TRBD1,TRBV11-2,16,TGTGCCAGCAGCCCGCCAGGACAGGGTTTGGGAAACGAGCAGTACTTC,CASSPPGQGLGNEQYF
TRBJ2-5,NA,TRBD2,TRBV5-1,14,TGCGCCAGCAGCTGGGGGACTAGCAAGGAGACCCAGTACTTC,CASSWGTSKETQYF
TRBJ2-6,NA,NA,TRBV19,15,TGTGCCAGTAGTATCTTTCCTTCTGGGGCCAACGTCCTGACTTTC,CASSIFPSGANVLTF
TRBJ1-5,NA,TRBD1,TRBV30,16,TGTGCCTGGAGAGACAATCAGGGGGGCGGCAATCAGCCCCAGCATTTT,CAWRDNQGGGNQPQHF
TRBJ1-2,once,NA,TRBV20-1,13,TGCAGTGCTAGTACGGGTATGGACTATGGCTACACCTTC,CSASTGMDYGYTF
TRBJ2-7,NA,TRBD2,TRBV2,15,TGTGCCAGCAGGGCGACCGTAGCGGGAGCATACGAGCAGTACTTC,CASRATVAGAYEQYF
TRBJ1-1,NA,TRBD1,TRBV18,17,TGTGCCAGCTCACCACCCAACCCGAGACAGGGGGGAACTGAAGCTTTCTTT,CASSPPNPRQGGTEAFF
TRBJ2-7,NA,NA,TRBV7-6,15,TGTGCCAGCAGGTTACTCGACAGCGTTATCTACGAGCAGTACTTC,CASRLLDSVIYEQYF
TRBJ1-1,NA,TRBD1,TRBV10-3,17,TGTGCCATCAAAACCGGGACAGGGTTGTCTAGGGACACTGAAGCTTTCTTT,CAIKTGTGLSRDTEAFF
TRBJ2-1,NA,TRBD2,TRBV27,14,TGTGCCAGCATCCGGGGGGAGGGCTACAATGAGCAGTTCTTC,CASIRGEGYNEQFF
TRBJ1-5,NA,NA,TRBV9,14,TGTGCCAGCAGCGTAGCGGCAGGTTCTCAGCCCCAGCATTTT,CASSVAAGSQPQHF
TRBJ1-1,NA,TRBD1,TRBV9,16,TGTGCCAGCAGCGTGAGGGACAGGGGACCCAACACTGAAGCTTTCTTT,CASSVRDRGPNTEAFF
TRBJ1-3,NA,TRBD1,TRBV19,13,TGTGCCAGTAGTAAGGGACAGGGGGACACCATATATTTT,CASSKGQGDTIYF
TRBJ2-2,NA,TRBD2,TRBV19,19,TGTGCCAGTAGTATAGATCTCCCCTGGGTAGCGGGAGAAACCGGGGAGCTGTTTTTT,CASSIDLPWVAGETGELFF
TRBJ2-7,NA,NA,TRBV3-1/TRBV3-2,13,TGTGCCAGCAGCCAAGCTTCCGGGGGCGAGCAGTACTTC,CASSQASGGEQYF
TRBJ1-2,NA,TRBD1,TRBV19,14,TGTGCCAGTAGTGCCGACAGGGGCGGCTATGGCTACACCTTC,CASSADRGGYGYTF
TRBJ2-1,NA,TRBD2,TRBV11-2,14,TGTGCCAGCAGCGGAGGGGACTACTTTAATGAGCAGTTCTTC,CASSGGDYFNEQFF
TRBJ2-6,NA,NA,TRBV29-1,13,TGCAGCGTTGTTAGCTCTGGGGCCAACGTCCTGACTTTC,CSVVSSGANVLTF
TRBJ1-1,NA,NA,TRBV28,13,TGTGCCAGCAGCCCTACGGTGAACACTGAAGCTTTCTTT,CASSPTVNTEAFF
TRBJ1-4,NA,NA,TRBV4-2,15,TGTGCCAGCAGCCAACACTCCCGCGGGGATGAAAAACTGTTTTTT,CASSQHSRGDEKLFF
TRBJ2-7,once,TRBD2,TRBV7-9,15,TGTGCCAGCAGCTTAAGGCTAGCGGGAGGCGACGAGCAGTACTTC,CASSLRLAGGDEQYF
TRBJ2-1,NA,TRBD1,TRBV29-1,15,TGCAGCGTTGAGCGAATGGGGACAGTTTCGAATGAGCAGTTCTTC,CSVERMGTVSNEQFF
TRBJ1-4,NA,NA,TRBV6-5,14,TGTGCCAGCAGTTACGCTGGAGATAATGAAAAACTGTTTTTT,CASSYAGDNEKLFF
TRBJ2-1,NA,TRBD1,TRBV27,16,TGTGCCAGCATTACCCGACAGGGCCCCTTGAGAAATGAGCAGTTCTTC,CASITRQGPLRNEQFF
TRBJ1-3,NA,TRBD1,TRBV5-1,13,TGCGCCAGCAGCGTCGGGACAGGGAACACCATATATTTT,CASSVGTGNTIYF
TRBJ1-4,NA,NA,TRBV3-1/TRBV3-2,14,TGTGCCAGCAGCCAAAGAGGGAGGGAGGAAAAACTGTTTTTT,CASSQRGREEKLFF